This T cell receptor beta chain was sequenced for a study of OX40 agonist ivuxolimab in advanced cancers. Study-level points and caveats: Some nonresponders also had low normalized T-cell clonal expansion.

Enrollment shut out patients with autoimmune disease history or systemic immunosuppression. Libraries were prepared by immunoSEQ multiplex PCR; TCRdb keeps only in-frame clonotypes and omits some of them. The sample records more than 50,000 clones, around 87% being singletons. This CDR3 comprises 13 residues. V lost 2 bases and J 3 bases, leaving 5 bases between the germline ends. Germline-derived CDR1 and CDR2 are KGHSH and LQKENI. About this clone itself: Its antigen is still unknown.

The TCR originated in an adult with an advanced solid tumor such as melanoma, head and neck, liver or kidney cancer. The source material was CD4+ or CD8+ T cells sorted from blood, sampled in a trial of the OX40 agonist ivuxolimab. The gene calls are TRBV18 and TRBJ2-4, with D hard to call. The CDR3 spells CASSPGFKNIQYF. CDR3 nucleotide sequence: TGTGCCAGCTCACCAGGGTTCAAAAACATTCAGTACTTC.